The 29 T cell receptor beta chains below were found in one sample sequenced in a study of somatic mutations in cytotoxic T cells in rheumatoid arthritis. Clones were read by immunoSEQ multiplex PCR, and TCRdb kept only the in-frame ones, dropping some. The table shows 9,000 to 15,000 clones, with roughly 69% occurring only once. Sample: CD8+ T cells sorted from blood. Receptors were obtained from a woman aged 35 to 49 in good health.

The chain carries TRBV5-1 and TRBJ1-1; TRBD1 matches at 9 bases. The length of the CDR3 is 14 residues. Trimming took 0 bases from V and 4 from J; bases not matched to a gene: 1. CDR1 and CDR2 (germline): SGHRS, YFSETQ. CDR3 sequence: CASSLGQGVTEAFF. CDR3 DNA sequence: TGCGCCAGCAGCTTGGGACAGGGGGTCACTGAAGCTTTCTTT. The full variable domain, its missing parts supplied by reference TRBV5-1 and TRBJ1-1, is KAGVTQTPRYLIKTRGQQVTLSCSPISGHRSVSWYQQTPGQGLQFLFEYFSETQRNKGNFPGRFSGRQFSNSRSEMNVSTLELGDSALYLCASSLGQGVTEAFFGQGTRLTVV.

The gene calls are TRBV4-3 and TRBJ2-1; TRBD2 is a possible D gene (6 bases). The CDR3 has 16 residues. The V and J ends lost 4 bases and 0 bases respectively, with 13 bases between them. Germline V CDR1 and CDR2: LGHNA, YSLEER. The CDR3 spells CASSPGEASSYNEQFF. CDR3 bases: TGCGCCAGCAGCCCCGGGGAGGCTAGCTCCTACAATGAGCAGTTCTTC.

This clone appeared once. V usage is TRBV7-7 and J usage is TRBJ1-1, with D possibly TRBD1 on 5 matching bases. V gave up 2 bases and J gave up 1 base, with 11 bases separating them. Germline CDR1 and CDR2: SSHAT and FNYEAQ (reference sequence). This CDR3 contains 15 residues. CDR3 sequence reads: CASSLSQGPNTEAFF. Here the CDR3 DNA reads TGTGCCAGCAGCTTATCTCAGGGCCCGAACACTGAAGCTTTCTTT.

This chain links TRBV19 with TRBJ1-2, with D hard to call. The germline V gene has CDR1 LNHDA and CDR2 SQIVND (reference sequence). V lost 1 base to trimming and J lost 7 bases, with 13 bases between them. This CDR3 is built from 14 residues. The CDR3 DNA sequence: TGTGCCAGTAGTATAGTACCTATCCTTAGTGGCTACACCTTC. Protein product: CASSIVPILSGYTF.

The chain has TRBV4-1 and TRBJ1-4; D is unresolved. The CDR3 consists of 11 residues. V was cut by 3 bases and J by 8 bases, with 4 bases left in between. CDR1 and CDR2 from the germline V gene are MGHRA and YSYEKL. In DNA form, the CDR3 reads TGCGCCAGCAGCCAGGGGGAAAAACTGTTTTTT. Protein sequence: CASSQGEKLFF.

The gene calls are TRBV7-2 and TRBJ2-1; 14 positions agree with TRBD2. The CDR3 is 18 amino acids. The germline gives CDR1 SGHTA, CDR2 FQGNSA. With 5 bases clipped from V and 5 bases from J, the junction kept 11 bases outside the gene matches. In DNA, the CDR3 is TGTGCCAGCAGCAAGACCGGACTAGCGGGGGGATTAAACAATGAGCAGTTCTTC. Its protein product is CASSKTGLAGGLNNEQFF. Supplemented by reference TRBV7-2 and TRBJ2-1, the full variable domain reads GAGVSQSPSNKVTEKGKDVELRCDPISGHTALYWYRQSLGQGLEFLIYFQGNSAPDKSGLPSDRFSAERTGGSVSTLTIQRTQQEDSAVYLCASSKTGLAGGLNNEQFFGPGTRLTVL.

This clone has a handful of counts. V usage is TRBV7-9 and J usage is TRBJ2-4, with 10 bases matching TRBD1. Germline CDR1 SEHNR, CDR2 FQNEAQ (reference sequence). The CDR3 has 16 amino acids. Germline trimming cut 5 bases from V and 6 bases from J; bases unmatched to any gene: 10. CDR3 in DNA: TGTGCCAGCAGCCCGAGGACAGGGGGAGAGGGAAACATTCAGTACTTC. Protein: CASSPRTGGEGNIQYF.

The V call is TRBV6-5, the J call TRBJ2-7, with D unresolved. Germline values: CDR1 MNHEY, CDR2 SVGAGI. The CDR3 loop spans 13 amino acids. The V end lost 0 bases, the J end lost 3 bases, and 6 bases lay between the germline ends. CDR3 bases: TGTGCCAGCAGTTACTCAGGAAGCTACGAGCAGTACTTC. Protein: CASSYSGSYEQYF.

V is TRBV10-3 and J is TRBJ2-1, with TRBD1 matching over 12 bases. CDR1 is ENHRY, CDR2 SYGVKD, per germline. The J segment lost 10 bases and the V segment lost 5 bases, leaving 6 bases of the junction unmatched. This CDR3 has 14 residues. The CDR3 DNA is TGTGCCATCAGTAACCGGGACAGGGGGCAAGAGCAGTTCTTC. Its translation is CAISNRDRGQEQFF.

This clone was counted between two and nine times. V usage is TRBV19 and J usage is TRBJ1-2; D remains unclear. V was shortened by 8 bases and J by 8 bases, with 15 bases between the two germline ends. The CDR3 spans 12 residues. Germline CDR1 is LNHDA and CDR2 is SQIVND (reference sequence). In nucleotides, the CDR3 is TGTGCCAGTGCCATTGACCCGATGGGCTACACCTTC. Encoded protein: CASAIDPMGYTF.

The chain joins TRBV7-6 to TRBJ1-1; D not certain. Trimming left V 1 base short and J 10 bases short, with 10 bases between. The germline V gene encodes CDR1 SGHVS and CDR2 FNYEAQ. The CDR3 contains 12 residues. DNA for the CDR3: TGTGCCAGCAGCTTAGAAGACGGAGGAGCTTTCTTT. It translates to CASSLEDGGAFF.

Within the sample, this clone is medium-sized. V gene TRBV6-4 combines with J gene TRBJ2-3, with D perhaps matching TRBD1 or TRBD2 (5 bases each). Trimming left V 2 bases short and J 6 bases short, with 15 bases between. This CDR3 region has 15 residues. Germline V gene sequence: CDR1 MRHNA, CDR2 SNTAGT. The DNA of the CDR3 is TGTGCCAGCAGTGACGAATCGGGACGTTCCGATACGCAGTATTTT. Its translation is CASSDESGRSDTQYF.

The chain employs TRBV28 and TRBJ1-5; D might be TRBD1 (5 bases). Trimming shortened V by 7 bases and J by 2 bases, and 24 bases separated the two germline ends. The CDR3 length is 18 residues. The germline V gene has CDR1 MDHEN and CDR2 SYDVKM. The CDR3 spells CASTVSLGHGGGNQPQHF. The CDR3 DNA is TGTGCCAGCACAGTTTCGCTGGGCCATGGGGGTGGCAATCAGCCCCAGCATTTT.

The chain joins TRBV5-6 to TRBJ2-5; 7 nucleotides line up with TRBD2. This CDR3 has 15 residues. Trimming at V came to 2 bases and at J to 3 bases, leaving 7 bases not matched to a gene. The germline CDR1 and CDR2 sequences are SGHDT and YYEEEE. CDR3 amino acids: CASSLSRRGKETQYF. For the CDR3, the DNA is TGTGCCAGCAGCTTATCTCGGCGGGGGAAAGAGACCCAGTACTTC.

J is TRBJ1-1 and V is TRBV18; TRBD1 might be the D (5 bases). CDR1 is KGHSH, CDR2 LQKENI, per germline. Trimming stripped 4 bases from V and 8 bases from J, with 14 bases between. The CDR3 length is 13 residues. CDR3 sequence (DNA): TGTGCCAGCTCACGTCCCGGGACCAAAGAAGCTTTCTTT. Translated, it gives CASSRPGTKEAFF.

This chain uses TRBV5-1 with TRBJ2-2; D assignment may be TRBD1 or TRBD2 (5 bases each). This CDR3 has 16 amino acids. Trimming left V 7 bases short and J 6 bases short, with 22 bases between. The germline gives CDR1 SGHRS, CDR2 YFSETQ. In DNA form, the CDR3 reads TGCGCCAGCGGGCGATGGGGGATATGGGTCCCCGGGGAGCTGTTTTTT. Protein: CASGRWGIWVPGELFF. Combining the CDR3 with reference TRBV5-1 and TRBJ2-2 gives the whole variable domain KAGVTQTPRYLIKTRGQQVTLSCSPISGHRSVSWYQQTPGQGLQFLFEYFSETQRNKGNFPGRFSGRQFSNSRSEMNVSTLELGDSALYLCASGRWGIWVPGELFFGEGSRLTVL.

V is TRBV6-5 and J is TRBJ1-2, with D maybe TRBD1 (5 bases). CDR1 and CDR2 from the germline V gene are MNHEY and SVGAGI. CDR3 size: 13 residues. V lost 6 bases and J lost 5, with 13 bases in between. CDR3 in amino acids: CASRGVSGYGYTF. In nucleotides, the CDR3 is TGTGCCAGCAGGGGGGTCTCGGGGTATGGCTACACCTTC.

The chain is built from TRBV4-2 and TRBJ1-2, with D maybe TRBD1 (6 bases). The CDR3 contains 14 residues. The ends were cut back, 3 bases at V and 8 bases at J, with 16 bases in the middle. Per the germline V gene, CDR1 is LGHNA and CDR2 is YNFKEQ. The CDR3 spells CASSHLTGFAGYTF. The CDR3 nucleotides are TGTGCCAGCAGCCACCTCACAGGGTTTGCCGGCTACACCTTC.

The gene calls are TRBV19 and TRBJ2-7; tentative D call: TRBD2 (6 bases). From germline, CDR1 is LNHDA and CDR2 SQIVND (reference sequence). This CDR3 comprises 12 residues. Trimming shortened V by 10 bases and J by 5 bases, and 15 bases separated the two germline ends. CDR3 loop: CATLGRSNEQYF. CDR3 coding DNA: TGTGCCACCCTGGGGAGGTCCAACGAGCAGTACTTC.

The V and J genes are TRBV6-4 and TRBJ2-3; TRBD1 is a possible D gene (7 bases). V lost 5 bases and J 1 base, leaving 13 bases between the germline ends. Germline CDR1 is MRHNA and CDR2 is SNTAGT. The CDR3 runs to 15 residues. CDR3 coding DNA: TGTGCCAGCAGTTTCCAGGGGGGCGGCACAGATACGCAGTATTTT. Protein product: CASSFQGGGTDTQYF.

V gene TRBV27 combines with J gene TRBJ2-2; no clear D. The germline V gene encodes CDR1 MNHEY and CDR2 SMNVEV (reference sequence). The ends were cut back, 0 bases at V and 8 bases at J, with 7 bases in the middle. CDR3 length: 13 amino acids. Here the CDR3 DNA reads TGTGCCAGCAGTTTATCGGTGACGGGGGAGCTGTTTTTT. It specifies CASSLSVTGELFF.

The chain is built from TRBV13 and TRBJ2-7; TRBD1 or TRBD2 may be the D gene (5 bases each). Germline lookup yields CDR1 PRHDT and CDR2 FYEKMQ (reference sequence). The CDR3 loop spans 13 amino acids. V lost 4 bases and J 3 bases, leaving 10 bases between the germline ends. The CDR3 DNA reads TGTGCCAGCAGCTCCGGGACCGACTACGAGCAGTACGTC. Residues: CASSSGTDYEQYV.

V usage is TRBV7-9 and J usage is TRBJ2-1; 8 positions match TRBD1. The germline V gene has CDR1 SEHNR and CDR2 FQNEAQ (reference sequence). CDR3 length: 17 residues. V was pared by 5 bases and J by 0 bases, with 9 bases of the junction left unmatched. In DNA form, the CDR3 reads TGTGCCAGCAGCACAGCAACAGGGGGAAGCTCCTACAATGAGCAGTTCTTC. Translation: CASSTATGGSSYNEQFF.

This clone has just one count. The chain employs TRBV4-1 and TRBJ2-7, with D perhaps being TRBD1 or TRBD2 (5 bases each). Germline CDR1 is MGHRA and CDR2 is YSYEKL. This CDR3 comprises 14 residues. Trimming shortened V by 1 base and J by 7 bases, and 14 bases separated the two germline ends. In DNA form, the CDR3 reads TGCGCCAGCAGCCAAGTAGGGACGAGCGCAGAGCAGTACTTC. Protein sequence: CASSQVGTSAEQYF.

This clone has just one count. V usage is TRBV6-1 and J usage is TRBJ2-2, with 7 bases fitting TRBD1. The CDR3 is made up of 14 amino acids. Trimming took 4 bases from V and 4 from J; bases not matched to a gene: 3. Germline lookup yields CDR1 MNHNS and CDR2 SASEGT. CDR3 sequence: CASSGTGLTGELFF. CDR3 in DNA: TGTGCCAGCAGTGGGACAGGTCTCACCGGGGAGCTGTTTTTT.

This clone was seen a handful of times. The genes are TRBV6-1 and TRBJ2-6; no firm D call. This CDR3 has 16 amino acids. The V end lost 4 bases, the J end lost 0 bases, and 10 bases lay between the germline ends. In germline, CDR1 is MNHNS, CDR2 SASEGT. CDR3 loop: CASSADIGSGANVLTF. The CDR3 DNA sequence: TGTGCCAGCAGTGCCGACATTGGCTCTGGGGCCAACGTCCTGACTTTC.

CDR3 region: CASSLDLGGTEAFF. The CDR3 DNA reads as TGTGCCAGCAGCTTAGATCTTGGGGGCACTGAAGCTTTCTTT. The chain is built from TRBV11-3 and TRBJ1-1; D perhaps matches TRBD1 (5 bases). CDR3 size: 14 residues. Per the germline V gene, CDR1 is SGHNT and CDR2 is YENEEA. Trimming cost V 0 bases and J 4 bases, with 9 bases left between them.

The rearrangement joins TRBV28 to TRBJ1-5, with D unresolved. V was shortened by 5 bases and J by 0 bases, with 14 bases between the two germline ends. The CDR3 length is 16 residues. Germline CDR1 MDHEN, CDR2 SYDVKM. The CDR3 here is CASSTPTDYSNQPQHF. As DNA, the CDR3 is TGTGCCAGCAGTACCCCGACGGACTATAGCAATCAGCCCCAGCATTTT.

Remarks on this clone: One junction end does not reproduce the germline sequence, and a read error may be involved. The chain combines TRBV5-1 with TRBJ2-2; perhaps D is TRBD1 or TRBD2 (5 bases each). This CDR3 comprises 17 residues. Germline CDR1 is SGHRS and CDR2 is YFSETQ. CDR3 nucleotide sequence: TGCGCCAGCTCCGTATCCGTCGGGACCCCCGACGCCGGGAAGCTGTTTTTT. Translation: CASSVSVGTPDAGKLFF.